This T cell receptor (beta chain) derives from a study of T cell repertoires in cytomegalovirus infection. Background on the study: Indicated by public TCR beta signatures were CMV infection and matching HLA type. Study results and limitations: Public TCR beta family frequency separated CMV-and-HLA carriers, including in an independent cohort. HLA-C-restricted TCR beta clonotypes specific for CMV led the ex vivo response.

Trimming left V 8 bases short and J 4 bases short, with 21 bases between. There are 15 residues in the CDR3. Concerning this clonotype itself: Its specificity is not known.

TCRdb recomputed calls from the reads with MiXCR, one row per CDR3 protein. In the table there are approximately 990,000 distinct CDR3 sequences, roughly 30% of which are singletons. The V call is TRBV23-1, the J call TRBJ2-7; D may be TRBD1 (5 bases). TRBV23-1 is identified as an open reading frame with a role that is uncertain. The clonotype was recovered from a human donor in good health (CMV status not recorded). Some clones in this sample may be carry-over from other donors' samples. The starting material was cultured CD8+ T cells from PBMCs, obtained from culture after CMV antigen stimulation. In DNA form, the CDR3 reads TGCGCCAGCTCAAAGTGGACAATCCGGGTATACGAGCAGTACGTC. Its translation: CASSKWTIRVYEQYV.